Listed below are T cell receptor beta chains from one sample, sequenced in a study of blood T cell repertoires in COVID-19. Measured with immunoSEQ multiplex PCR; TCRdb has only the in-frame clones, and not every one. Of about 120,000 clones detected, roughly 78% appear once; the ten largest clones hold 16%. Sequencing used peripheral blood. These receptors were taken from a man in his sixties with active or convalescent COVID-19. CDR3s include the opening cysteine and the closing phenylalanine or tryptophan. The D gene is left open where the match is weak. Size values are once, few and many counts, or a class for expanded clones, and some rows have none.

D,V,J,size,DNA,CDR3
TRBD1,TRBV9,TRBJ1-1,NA,TGTGCCAGCAGCGTAGGACAGGGGGCTTTCACTGAAGCTTTCTTT,CASSVGQGAFTEAFF
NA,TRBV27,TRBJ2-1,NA,TGTGCCAGCAGTCCGCACGGGATGTCCTACAATGAGCAGTTCTTC,CASSPHGMSYNEQFF
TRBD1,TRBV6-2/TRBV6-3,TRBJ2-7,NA,TGTGCCAGCAGTTCCGATACAGACAGGGGGCTCTACGAGCAGTACTTC,CASSSDTDRGLYEQYF
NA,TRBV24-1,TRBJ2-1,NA,TGTGCCACCAGTGCCTTGGGGCGTACGGGTCTTGAGCAGTTCTTC,CATSALGRTGLEQFF
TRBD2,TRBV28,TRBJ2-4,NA,TGTGCCAGCAGTCCCGGGAGGTGGACGCTAGCCAAAAACATTCAGTACTTC,CASSPGRWTLAKNIQYF
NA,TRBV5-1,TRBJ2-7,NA,TGCGCCAGCAGCTTGGTACCGGGGGTAAAAGAGCAGTACTTC,CASSLVPGVKEQYF
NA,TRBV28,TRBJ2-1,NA,TGTGCCAGCAGCACGAATAGTATCAATGAGCAGTTCTTC,CASSTNSINEQFF
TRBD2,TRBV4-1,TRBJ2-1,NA,TGCGCCAGCAGCCAAGGGACTAGCGGGCCGAATGAGCAGTTCTTC,CASSQGTSGPNEQFF
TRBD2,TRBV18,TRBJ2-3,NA,TGTGCCAGCTCACCACGGACTAGCGGGCTTAGCACAGATACGCAGTATTTT,CASSPRTSGLSTDTQYF
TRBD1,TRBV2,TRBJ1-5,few,TGTGCCAGCAGTCCCGGGACAGGGTTTGGGCAGCCCCAGCATTTT,CASSPGTGFGQPQHF
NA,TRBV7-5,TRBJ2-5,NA,TGTGTCAGAAGGGTGGCGGGAGGGCCGGGACAAGAGACCCAGTACTTC,CVRRVAGGPGQETQYF
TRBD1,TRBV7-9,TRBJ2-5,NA,TGTGCCAGCAGGAGAGGGACAGCCAGAGAGACCCAGTACTTC,CASRRGTARETQYF
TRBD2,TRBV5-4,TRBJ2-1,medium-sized,TGTGCCAGCAGCTCACCTCCCTCAGCGGGAGTGTATTTTGAGCAGTTCTTC,CASSSPPSAGVYFEQFF
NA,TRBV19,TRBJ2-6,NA,TGTGCCAGTCTAAGGATGGGGCCTGGGGCCAACGTCCTGACTTTC,CASLRMGPGANVLTF